A single sample gave rise to the 4 T cell receptor beta chains below, sequenced in a study of cytomegalovirus exposure and HLA in healthy donors. PCR used 60 Vbeta primers and 13 Jbeta primers. Some clones are missing from TCRdb's copy, which holds only in-frame ones; the method was immunoSEQ multiplex PCR. The data hold fewer than 250,000 clones, with about four fifths observed a single time. Sequencing used PBMCs. The receptor set was obtained from a woman aged 40-49 years in good health and CMV-seronegative.

The sample holds one count of this clone. This chain joins TRBV19 and TRBJ2-2; D might be TRBD2 (5 bases). Germline CDR1 reads LNHDA; CDR2 reads SQIVND (reference sequence). CDR3 length: 16 residues. V lost 6 bases and J lost 2, with 16 bases in between. CDR3 loop: CASSLRGGSNTGELFF. In nucleotides, the CDR3 is TGTGCCAGTAGCCTTCGCGGTGGGAGTAACACCGGGGAGCTGTTTTTT. The full variable domain, with the rest looked up from reference TRBV19 and TRBJ2-2, is DGGITQSPKYLFRKEGQNVTLSCEQNLNHDAMYWYRQDPGQGLRLIYYSQIVNDFQKGDIAEGYSVSREKKESFPLTVTSAQKNPTAFYLCASSLRGGSNTGELFFGEGSRLTVL.

This rearrangement joins TRBV5-8 to TRBJ1-2, with 9 bases fitting TRBD1. Germline lookup yields CDR1 SGHTS and CDR2 YDEGEE. J gave up 4 bases and V 2 bases, and 9 bases lay outside the gene matches. The CDR3 length is 16 residues. The CDR3 DNA is TGTGCCAGCAGCTTCAACAGGGGGCGCGAGGGCTATGGCTACACCTTC. This codes for CASSFNRGREGYGYTF.

The chain employs TRBV4-1 and TRBJ2-1; 8 bases are a match to TRBD2. CDR1 and CDR2 (germline): MGHRA, YSYEKL. The J segment lost 4 bases and the V segment lost 4 bases, leaving 6 bases of the junction unmatched. This CDR3 spans 15 amino acids. The CDR3 here is CASSRELAVYNEQFF. The CDR3 DNA is TGCGCCAGCAGCCGAGAACTAGCGGTTTACAATGAGCAGTTCTTC.

In DNA, the CDR3 is TGTGCCAGTAGTCACCGGGACAGGGGAAGCAATCAGCCCCAGCATTTT. Amino acids: CASSHRDRGSNQPQHF. The genes are TRBV19 and TRBJ1-5; 10 nucleotides agree with TRBD1. The CDR3 spans 16 residues. CDR1 is LNHDA, CDR2 SQIVND, per germline (reference sequence). Trimming took 5 bases from V and 1 from J; bases not matched to a gene: 5.